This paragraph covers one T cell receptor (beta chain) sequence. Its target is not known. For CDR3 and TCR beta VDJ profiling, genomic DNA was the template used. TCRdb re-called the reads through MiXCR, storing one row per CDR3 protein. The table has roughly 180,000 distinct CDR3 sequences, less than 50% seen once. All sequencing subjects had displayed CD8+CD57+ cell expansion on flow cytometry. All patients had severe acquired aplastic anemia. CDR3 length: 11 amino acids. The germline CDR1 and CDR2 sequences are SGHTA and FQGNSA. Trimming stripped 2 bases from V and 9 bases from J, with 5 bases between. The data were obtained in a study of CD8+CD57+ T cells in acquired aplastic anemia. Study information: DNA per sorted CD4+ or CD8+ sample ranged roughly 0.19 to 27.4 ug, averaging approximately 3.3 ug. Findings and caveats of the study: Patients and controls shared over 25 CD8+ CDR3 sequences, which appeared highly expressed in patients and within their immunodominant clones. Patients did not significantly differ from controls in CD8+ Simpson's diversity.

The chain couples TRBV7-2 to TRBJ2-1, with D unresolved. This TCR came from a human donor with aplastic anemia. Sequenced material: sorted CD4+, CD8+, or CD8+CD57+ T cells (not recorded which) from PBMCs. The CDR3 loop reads CASSLFSEQFF. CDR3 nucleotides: TGTGCCAGCAGCTTATTTAGTGAGCAGTTCTTC.